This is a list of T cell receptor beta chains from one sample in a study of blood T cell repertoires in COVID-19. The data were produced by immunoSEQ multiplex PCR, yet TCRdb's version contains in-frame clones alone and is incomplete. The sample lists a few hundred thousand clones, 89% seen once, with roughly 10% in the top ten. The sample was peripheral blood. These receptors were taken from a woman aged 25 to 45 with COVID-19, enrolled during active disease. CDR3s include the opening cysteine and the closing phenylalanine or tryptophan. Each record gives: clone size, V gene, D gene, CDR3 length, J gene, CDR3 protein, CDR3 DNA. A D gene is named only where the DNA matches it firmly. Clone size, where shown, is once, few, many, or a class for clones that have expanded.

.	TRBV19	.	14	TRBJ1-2	CASSLQGLGYGYTF	TGTGCCAGTAGTTTACAGGGCCTTGGCTATGGCTACACCTTC
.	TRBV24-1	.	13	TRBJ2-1	CATRQGLDNEQFF	TGTGCCACCAGACAGGGTCTCGACAATGAGCAGTTCTTC
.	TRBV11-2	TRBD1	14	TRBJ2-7	CASSLGDRAYEQYF	TGTGCCAGCAGCTTAGGGGACAGGGCCTACGAGCAGTACTTC
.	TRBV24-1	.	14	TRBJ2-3	CATSGPLRTDTQYF	TGTGCCACCAGTGGGCCTCTCCGCACAGATACGCAGTATTTT
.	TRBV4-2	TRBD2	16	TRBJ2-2	CASTQNPSGGTGELFF	TGTGCCAGCACCCAAAACCCTAGCGGGGGCACCGGGGAGCTGTTTTTT
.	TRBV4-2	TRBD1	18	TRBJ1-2	CASSQELLGQGVNYGYTF	TGTGCCAGCAGCCAAGAACTTCTAGGACAGGGGGTCAACTATGGCTACACCTTC
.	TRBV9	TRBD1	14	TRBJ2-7	CASSPGTGGIRQYF	TGTGCCAGCAGCCCCGGGACAGGGGGGATTCGGCAGTACTTC
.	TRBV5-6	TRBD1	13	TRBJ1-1	CASSLRQGTEAFF	TGTGCCAGCAGCTTACGACAGGGAACTGAAGCTTTCTTT
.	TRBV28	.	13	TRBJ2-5	CASSPLFPLAQYF	TGTGCCAGCAGCCCCTTGTTTCCTCTAGCCCAGTACTTC
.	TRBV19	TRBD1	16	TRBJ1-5	CASSIRRGLVNQPQHF	TGTGCCAGTAGTATACGTAGGGGGCTAGTCAATCAGCCCCAGCATTTT
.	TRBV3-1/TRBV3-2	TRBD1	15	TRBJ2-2	CASSQGTGYTGELFF	TGTGCCAGCAGCCAAGGGACAGGGTACACCGGGGAGCTGTTTTTT
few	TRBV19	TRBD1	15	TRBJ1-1	CASSLPSTGDTEAFF	TGTGCCAGTAGTTTACCCTCGACAGGGGACACTGAAGCTTTCTTT
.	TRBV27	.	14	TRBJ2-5	CASSRGAPQETQYF	TGTGCCAGTTCCCGGGGGGCCCCCCAAGAGACCCAGTACTTC
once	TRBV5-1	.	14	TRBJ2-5	CASSSPRGLETQYF	TGCGCCAGCAGCTCCCCCAGGGGATTAGAGACCCAGTACTTC
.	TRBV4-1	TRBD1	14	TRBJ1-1	CASSQTGVGTEAFF	TGCGCCAGCAGCCAGACAGGGGTAGGCACTGAAGCTTTCTTT
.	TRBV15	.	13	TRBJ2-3	CATSLGWRDTQYF	TGTGCCACCAGCCTAGGATGGAGGGATACGCAGTATTTT
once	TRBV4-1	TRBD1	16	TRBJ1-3	CASSQGQGATGNTIYF	TGCGCCAGCAGCCAAGGCCAGGGGGCTACTGGAAACACCATATATTTT
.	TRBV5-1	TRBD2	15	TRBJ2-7	CASSFGLAGGYEQYF	TGCGCCAGCAGCTTCGGCCTAGCGGGGGGCTACGAGCAGTACTTC
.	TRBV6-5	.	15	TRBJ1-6	CASRSIQGLNSPLHF	TGTGCCAGCAGATCTATCCAGGGTTTAAATTCACCCCTCCACTTT
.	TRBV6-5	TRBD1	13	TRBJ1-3	CASTDRAGNTIYF	TGTGCCAGCACGGACAGGGCTGGAAACACCATATATTTT
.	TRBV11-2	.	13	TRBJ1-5	CASSQAARQPQHF	TGTGCCAGCAGCCAAGCGGCAAGACAGCCCCAGCATTTT
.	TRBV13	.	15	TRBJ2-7	CASSKRGRLAYEQYF	TGTGCCAGCAGCAAGAGGGGGAGACTCGCCTACGAGCAGTACTTC
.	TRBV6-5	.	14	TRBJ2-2	CASSYGAPTGELFF	TGTGCCAGCAGTTATGGGGCCCCCACCGGGGAGCTGTTTTTT
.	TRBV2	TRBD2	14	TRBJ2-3	CASSAAGATDTQYF	TGTGCCAGCAGTGCAGCGGGAGCCACAGATACGCAGTATTTT
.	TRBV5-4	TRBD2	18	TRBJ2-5	CASSPYRTSGGRVETQYF	TGTGCCAGCAGCCCCTACCGGACTAGCGGGGGGAGGGTGGAGACCCAGTACTTC
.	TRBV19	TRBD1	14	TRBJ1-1	CASTTGGADTEAFF	TGTGCCAGTACAACAGGGGGCGCGGACACTGAAGCTTTCTTT
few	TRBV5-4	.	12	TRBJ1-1	CASSGQNTEAFF	TGTGCCAGCAGCGGACAAAACACTGAAGCTTTCTTT
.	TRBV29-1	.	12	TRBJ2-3	CSVEVAADTQYF	TGCAGCGTTGAGGTGGCGGCAGATACGCAGTATTTT